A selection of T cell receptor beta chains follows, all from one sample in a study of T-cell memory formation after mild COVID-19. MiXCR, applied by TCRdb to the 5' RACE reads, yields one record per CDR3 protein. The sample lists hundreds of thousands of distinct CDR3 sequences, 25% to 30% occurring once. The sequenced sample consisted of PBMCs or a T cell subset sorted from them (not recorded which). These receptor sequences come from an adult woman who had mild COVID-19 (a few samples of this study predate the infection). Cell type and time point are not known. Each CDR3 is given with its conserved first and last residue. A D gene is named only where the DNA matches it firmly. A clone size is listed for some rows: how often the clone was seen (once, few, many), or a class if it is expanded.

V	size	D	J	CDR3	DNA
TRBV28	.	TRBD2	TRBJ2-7	CASSPGLAGGPNEQYF	TGTGCCAGCAGTCCGGGACTAGCGGGAGGGCCGAACGAGCAGTACTTC
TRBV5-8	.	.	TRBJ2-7	CASSPWTSEGYEQYF	TGTGCCAGCAGCCCCTGGACCTCCGAGGGCTACGAGCAGTACTTC
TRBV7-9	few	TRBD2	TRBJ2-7	CASSLDAWTGLDRYEQYF	TGTGCCAGCAGCTTAGACGCATGGACGGGACTAGATCGCTACGAGCAGTACTTC
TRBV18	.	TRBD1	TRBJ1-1	CASSPQTGGDEAFF	TGTGCCAGCTCACCTCAGACAGGGGGAGATGAAGCTTTCTTT
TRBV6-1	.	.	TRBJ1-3	CASKMSSGNTIYF	TGTGCCAGCAAAATGAGCTCTGGAAACACCATATATTTT
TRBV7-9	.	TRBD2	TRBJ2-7	CASSLLAGPGYEQYF	TGTGCCAGCAGCCTTTTAGCGGGACCGGGCTACGAGCAGTACTTC
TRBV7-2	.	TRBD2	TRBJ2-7	CASSLIIASGSYEQYF	TGTGCCAGCAGCTTAATTATTGCTAGCGGGAGCTACGAGCAGTACTTC
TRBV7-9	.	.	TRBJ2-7	CASSLAPVAPVDEQYF	TGTGCCAGCAGCTTAGCGCCAGTGGCTCCTGTCGACGAGCAGTACTTC
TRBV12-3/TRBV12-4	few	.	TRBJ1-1	CASSLFSETEAFF	TGTGCCAGCAGTTTATTCTCCGAGACCGAAGCTTTCTTT
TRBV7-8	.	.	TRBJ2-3	CASSPRIPDTQYF	TGTGCCAGCAGCCCCCGGATCCCAGATACGCAGTATTTT
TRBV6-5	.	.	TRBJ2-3	CASRQPLWDTQYF	TGTGCCAGTCGACAGCCCCTATGGGATACGCAGTATTTT
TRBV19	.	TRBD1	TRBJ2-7	CASSTTGALYEQYF	TGTGCCAGTAGTACAACAGGGGCACTTTACGAGCAGTACTTC
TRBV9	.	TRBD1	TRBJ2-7	CASSEDKILTGPTKPSSYEQYF	TGTGCCAGCAGCGAGGACAAGATACTGACAGGGCCTACGAAACCTAGCTCCTACGAGCAGTACTTC
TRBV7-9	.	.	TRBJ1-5	CASSSQGKGQPQHF	TGTGCCAGCAGCTCTCAGGGGAAGGGGCAGCCCCAGCATTTT
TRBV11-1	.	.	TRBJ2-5	CASSSRRGAEGETQYF	TGTGCCAGCAGCTCCCGGAGGGGCGCGGAGGGGGAGACCCAGTACTTC
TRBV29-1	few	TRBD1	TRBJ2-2	CSVDLLTGNGELFF	TGCAGCGTTGACCTCTTGACAGGGAACGGGGAGCTGTTTTTT
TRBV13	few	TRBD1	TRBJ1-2	CASSLVGTGAAGYTF	TGTGCCAGCAGCTTAGTGGGGACAGGGGCTGCTGGCTACACCTTC
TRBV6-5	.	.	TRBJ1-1	CASSYDSRTEAFF	TGTGCCAGCAGTTATGACAGCCGGACTGAAGCTTTCTTT
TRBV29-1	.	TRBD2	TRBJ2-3	CSVGLAGGSTDTQYF	TGCAGCGTTGGGTTAGCGGGGGGGTCAACAGATACGCAGTATTTT